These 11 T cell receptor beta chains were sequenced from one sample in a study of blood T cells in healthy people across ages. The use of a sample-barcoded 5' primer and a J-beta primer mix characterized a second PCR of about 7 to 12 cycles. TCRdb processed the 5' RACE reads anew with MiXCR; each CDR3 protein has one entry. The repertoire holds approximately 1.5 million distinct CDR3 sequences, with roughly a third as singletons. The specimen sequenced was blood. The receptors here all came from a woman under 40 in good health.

The CDR3, as DNA: TGTGCCAGCAGCGTAGGCTTACAGCATAAACAGCCCCAGCATTTT. Amino acids: CASSVGLQHKQPQHF. The chain joins TRBV7-8 to TRBJ1-5; D remains ambiguous. V gave up 5 bases and J gave up 7 bases, with 18 bases separating them. The CDR3 runs to 15 residues. Germline V gives CDR1 SGHVS, CDR2 FQNEAQ.

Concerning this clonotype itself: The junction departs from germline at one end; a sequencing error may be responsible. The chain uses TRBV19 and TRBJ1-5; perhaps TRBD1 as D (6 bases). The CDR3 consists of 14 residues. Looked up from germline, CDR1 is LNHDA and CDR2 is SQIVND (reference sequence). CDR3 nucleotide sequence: TGTGCCAGTAGTACAAACAGGGCTGGGGAGCCTCAGCATTTT. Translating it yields CASSTNRAGEPQHF.

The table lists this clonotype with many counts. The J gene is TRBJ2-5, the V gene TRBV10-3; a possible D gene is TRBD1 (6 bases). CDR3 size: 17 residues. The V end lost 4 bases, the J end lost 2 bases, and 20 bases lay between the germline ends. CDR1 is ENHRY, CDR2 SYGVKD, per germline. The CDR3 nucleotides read TGTGCCATCAGTGGCCCTACCGGACTTAGGGGGCAAGAGACCCAGTACTTC. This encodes CAISGPTGLRGQETQYF.

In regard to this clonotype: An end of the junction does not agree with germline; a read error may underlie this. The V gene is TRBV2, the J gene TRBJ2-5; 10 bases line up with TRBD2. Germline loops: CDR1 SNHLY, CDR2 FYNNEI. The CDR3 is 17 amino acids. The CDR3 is CAGSALRLAGFQETQYF. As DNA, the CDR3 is TGTGCCGGCAGCGCCCTAAGACTAGCGGGTTTCCAAGAGACCCAGTACTTC.

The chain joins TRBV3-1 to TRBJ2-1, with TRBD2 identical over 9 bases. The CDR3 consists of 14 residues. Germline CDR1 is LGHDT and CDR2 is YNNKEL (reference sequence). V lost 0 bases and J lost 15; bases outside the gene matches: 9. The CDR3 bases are TGTGCCAGCAGCCAAGAAGTATCGGCGGGAGGGTGGTTCTTC. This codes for CASSQEVSAGGWFF.

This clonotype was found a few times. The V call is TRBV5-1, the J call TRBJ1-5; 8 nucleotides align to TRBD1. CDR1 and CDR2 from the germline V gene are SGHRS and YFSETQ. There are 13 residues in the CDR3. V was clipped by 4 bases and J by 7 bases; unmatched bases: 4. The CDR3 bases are TGCGCCAGCAGCCCCGACAGGGGACAGCCCCAGCATTTT. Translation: CASSPDRGQPQHF.

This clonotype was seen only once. Here the CDR3 reads CASSSRGPGNTIYF. CDR3 DNA: TGTGCCAGCAGCAGCCGGGGTCCGGGGAACACCATATATTTT. This rearrangement joins TRBV7-8 to TRBJ1-3; D ambiguous. Germline loops: CDR1 SGHVS, CDR2 FQNEAQ. Trimming removed 5 bases at V and 7 bases at J, with 15 bases between. The CDR3 totals 14 residues.

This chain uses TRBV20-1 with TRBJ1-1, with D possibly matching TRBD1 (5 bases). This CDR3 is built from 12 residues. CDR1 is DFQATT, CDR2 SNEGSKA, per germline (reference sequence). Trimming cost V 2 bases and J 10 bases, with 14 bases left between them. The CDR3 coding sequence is TGCAGTGCTAGACCAGGGCTACTGGGAGCTTTCTTT. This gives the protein CSARPGLLGAFF.

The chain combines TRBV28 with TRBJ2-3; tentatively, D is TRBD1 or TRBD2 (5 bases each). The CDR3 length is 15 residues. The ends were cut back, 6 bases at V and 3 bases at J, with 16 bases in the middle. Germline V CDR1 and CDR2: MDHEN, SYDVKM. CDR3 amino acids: CASRLPGRLTDTQYF. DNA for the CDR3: TGTGCCAGCAGACTCCCGGGACGGTTAACAGATACGCAGTATTTT.

CDR3: CAISGRGQVTGELFF. In DNA form, the CDR3 reads TGTGCCATCAGTGGGAGGGGACAGGTCACCGGGGAGCTGTTTTTT. The rearrangement links TRBV10-3 to TRBJ2-2; 8 bases fit TRBD1. The germline gives CDR1 ENHRY, CDR2 SYGVKD. V lost 4 bases, J lost 4 bases, and 5 bases stayed unmatched. The CDR3 has 15 residues.

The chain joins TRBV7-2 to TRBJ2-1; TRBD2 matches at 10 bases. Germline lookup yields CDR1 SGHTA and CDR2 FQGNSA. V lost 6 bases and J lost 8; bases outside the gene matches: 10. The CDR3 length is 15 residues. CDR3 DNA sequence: TGTGCCAGCAGTTACGGACTAGCGGATACCTATGAGCAGTTCTTC. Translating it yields CASSYGLADTYEQFF.